This T cell receptor (beta chain) was identified in a study of T-cell reconstitution after alpha-beta-depleted transplantation in children. Unique molecular identifiers tagged the TCRbeta library. MiXCR, run by TCRdb on the PCR reads, gives a single entry per CDR3 protein. The table records about 610,000 distinct CDR3 sequences, 10% of them present only once. V lost 11 bases, J lost 4 bases, and 2 bases stayed unmatched. CDR1 is WSHSY and CDR2 is SAAADI in the germline V gene. The CDR3 runs to 12 residues. This chain links TRBV10-2 with TRBJ2-1, with 10 positions matching TRBD2. This clonotype was obtained from a human donor who donated a stem cell graft to a child with acute myeloid leukemia. The sample in question was PBMCs from the stem cell graft donor, obtained from the stem cell graft. The CDR3 here is CAGGLAYNEQFF. In DNA form, the CDR3 reads TGCGCCGGGGGACTAGCGTACAATGAGCAGTTCTTC.